These 6 T cell receptor beta chains were sequenced from one sample in a study of shared clonotypes between healthy human individuals. Sequenced by immunoSEQ multiplex PCR; TCRdb stores in-frame clones only, minus some. Of some 1,900,000 clones in the sample, around 96% were seen once. In the naive CD8 group, cells lacked CD45RO and were positively selected for CCR7, so terminally differentiated effector memory CD45RA+ cells were left out. The sample consisted of naive CD8+ T cells sorted from blood. The receptors shown here come from a young man in good health.

About this clone: The same CDR3 can be traced to other DNA sequences in this sample. The chain uses TRBV10-1 and TRBJ1-1; D gene ambiguous. V was pared by 3 bases and J by 5 bases, with 7 bases between. In germline, CDR1 is WNHNN, CDR2 SYGVQD (reference sequence). The length of the CDR3 is 12 residues. The CDR3 region is CASSDWDTEAFF. CDR3 DNA sequence: TGCGCCAGCAGTGATTGGGATACTGAAGCTTTCTTT.

V is TRBV28 and J is TRBJ1-1; D gene ambiguous. V dropped 5 bases and J dropped 0 bases, with 7 bases sitting between them. The CDR3 is 13 residues long. Germline assignment: CDR1 MDHEN and CDR2 SYDVKM. CDR3 amino acids: CASSTGLNTEAFF. The CDR3 bases are TGTGCCAGCAGTACGGGTTTGAACACTGAAGCTTTCTTT. Filled out from reference TRBV28 and TRBJ1-1, the complete variable domain reads DVKVTQSSRYLVKRTGEKVFLECVQDMDHENMFWYRQDPGLGLRLIYFSYDVKMKEKGDIPEGYSVSREKKERFSLILESASTNQTSMYLCASSTGLNTEAFFGQGTRLTVV.

This clone appeared once. The rearrangement links TRBV7-6 to TRBJ2-1; weak D call: TRBD1 (5 bases). Germline CDR1 reads SGHVS; CDR2 reads FNYEAQ. The germline V and J ends were trimmed by 5 bases and 5 bases, with 16 bases remaining between them. The CDR3 consists of 15 residues. The CDR3 region is CASSQGIGLHNEQFF. CDR3 nucleotides: TGTGCCAGCAGCCAGGGTATCGGGTTGCACAATGAGCAGTTCTTC.

CDR3 coding DNA: TGTGCCATCAGTGACTTAAGCGGGAGAACTATAAGCACAGATACGCAGTATTTT. It is translated as CAISDLSGRTISTDTQYF. The chain combines TRBV10-3 with TRBJ2-3, with 8 bases identical to TRBD2. V lost 3 bases, J lost 0 bases, and 11 bases stayed unmatched. Germline CDR1 ENHRY, CDR2 SYGVKD. The CDR3 extends over 18 amino acids.

The chain joins TRBV25-1 to TRBJ1-3; 8 bases align to TRBD1. J gave up 5 bases and V 8 bases, and 5 bases lay outside the gene matches. This CDR3 has 13 residues. Germline V gene data show CDR1 as MGHDK and CDR2 as SYGVNS. The CDR3 coding sequence is TGTGCCAGCGAAGGGACAGGCAGAAACACCATATATTTT. This codes for CASEGTGRNTIYF. Combining the CDR3 with reference TRBV25-1 and TRBJ1-3 gives the whole variable domain EADIYQTPRYLVIGTGKKITLECSQTMGHDKMYWYQQDPGMELHLIHYSYGVNSTEKGDLSSESTVSRIRTEHFPLTLESARPSHTSQYLCASEGTGRNTIYFGEGSWLTVV.

For this clone: The same CDR3 can be traced to other DNA sequences in this sample. The genes are TRBV7-9 and TRBJ1-1; 12 bases are shared with TRBD1. This CDR3 region has 14 residues. CDR1 is SEHNR, CDR2 FQNEAQ, per germline (reference sequence). J lost 4 bases, V lost 3 bases, and 0 bases had no gene match. CDR3 coding DNA: TGTGCCAGCAGCTTGGGACAGGGGGCCACTGAAGCTTTCTTT. This gives the protein CASSLGQGATEAFF.